The rows below give T cell receptor beta chains drawn from one sample of a study of shared clonotypes between healthy human individuals. This table comes from immunoSEQ multiplex PCR, and its TCRdb copy is limited to in-frame clones, with some not included. The sample yields 2 million to 2.5 million clones, roughly 93% seen once. The sample consisted of naive CD4+ T cells from PBMCs. The source is a man aged 18 to 30 in good health. Some clones in this sample may be carry-over from other donors' samples. CDR3s leave out the opening cysteine and the closing phenylalanine or tryptophan. Each record gives: V gene, J gene, clone size, CDR3 protein. Size is omitted from some rows. Given values are once, few, many or a class for expanded clones.

TRBV7-9	TRBJ2-7	once	ASRGQGSTYEQY
TRBV4-1	TRBJ1-2	NA	ASSQAELGTVYGYT
TRBV7-2	TRBJ2-7	NA	ASSLVVGGINEQY
TRBV30	TRBJ1-2	NA	AWTIDGYYGYT
TRBV19	TRBJ2-7	once	ASSTRGTVGVNEQY
TRBV6-4	TRBJ2-2	once	ASSPRDSNTGELF
TRBV27	TRBJ2-7	NA	ASSGQGAWEEQY
TRBV5-1	TRBJ2-5	NA	ASRRREETQY
TRBV5-4	TRBJ2-5	NA	ASSSALANQETQY
TRBV11-2	TRBJ2-1	NA	ASSLMTSGGGGEQF
TRBV7-2	TRBJ2-1	NA	ASSSDGWRNEQF
TRBV29-1	TRBJ2-5	NA	SARTGQETQY
TRBV11-2	TRBJ2-4	NA	ASSLGTTGNIQY
TRBV18	TRBJ1-3	NA	ASSGAGASSGNTIY
TRBV9	TRBJ2-7	NA	ASSPGAYEQY
TRBV5-1	TRBJ2-1	NA	ASSLFGTDGHEQF
TRBV5-4	TRBJ2-5	once	ASSLVGQGLETQY
TRBV6-5	TRBJ2-2	NA	ASTEGPTGELF
TRBV7-2	TRBJ2-7	NA	ASSLDATGTYEQY
TRBV6-6	TRBJ2-1	NA	ASRTNGQPYNEQF
TRBV10-1	TRBJ2-7	NA	ASSEPSSYEQY
TRBV25-1	TRBJ2-2	NA	ASSEFSGGNTGELF
TRBV2	TRBJ1-1	NA	ASSEFTGGTEAF
TRBV5-6	TRBJ1-5	NA	ASSLKGAMDNQPQH
TRBV9	TRBJ2-3	NA	ASSVGVGQGGRDTQY
TRBV6-5	TRBJ1-5	NA	ASSYRQFQPQH
TRBV5-1	TRBJ1-1	NA	ASSLVSGPGGTEAF
TRBV28	TRBJ1-4	NA	ASSDRRAGEKLF
TRBV2	TRBJ2-1	NA	ASMPDRGVNEQF
TRBV28	TRBJ1-5	NA	ASSSYPGGEDNQPQH
TRBV28	TRBJ2-7	NA	ASRTLRDRGYEQY
TRBV6-1	TRBJ2-3	NA	ASRPDRSTDTQY
TRBV5-4	TRBJ1-4	NA	ASSLGTAGEKLF
TRBV11-3	TRBJ1-2	NA	ASSLIWTGFGYT
TRBV4-1	TRBJ2-6	NA	ASTPGQGSGANVLT